These 32 T cell receptor beta chains originate from one sample sequenced in a study of shared clonotypes between healthy human individuals. Clones were read by immunoSEQ multiplex PCR, and TCRdb kept only the in-frame ones, dropping some. The sample consists of 150,000 to 200,000 clones, approximately 95% of them appearing once. Material for sequencing was naive CD4+ T cells sorted from blood. Subset noted: CD45RA+ positively selected. These TCRs come from a woman aged 25 to 39 in good health.

CDR3 sequence (DNA): TGTGCCAGCAGCCCAGGACTGGCCGCTACATACGAGCAGTACTTC. It is translated as CASSPGLAATYEQYF. This chain uses TRBV4-2 with TRBJ2-7, with D tentatively TRBD2 (5 bases). Trimming cost V 4 bases and J 4 bases, with 17 bases left between them. This CDR3 region has 15 residues. Germline CDR1 LGHNA, CDR2 YNFKEQ.

This chain links TRBV5-4 with TRBJ2-2, with 9 bases matching TRBD2. The trim removed 1 base at V and 0 bases at J, leaving 7 bases unmatched. The CDR3 consists of 18 residues. Germline CDR1 SGHNT, CDR2 YYREEE (reference sequence). Written as DNA, the CDR3 is TGTGCCAGCAGCTTGCGGTTACTAGCGGGCGCGAACACCGGGGAGCTGTTTTTT. As protein: CASSLRLLAGANTGELFF. Looking up the rest from reference TRBV5-4 and TRBJ2-2 gives the full variable domain: ETGVTQSPTHLIKTRGQQVTLRCSSQSGHNTVSWYQQALGQGPQFIFQYYREEENGRGNFPPRFSGLQFPNYSSELNVNALELDDSALYLCASSLRLLAGANTGELFFGEGSRLTVL.

This clone was detected a few times. The CDR3 region is CASSTSGSGKLFF. The CDR3 DNA follows: TGTGCCAGCAGTACCTCGGGCAGTGGAAAACTGTTTTTT. This chain connects TRBV28 to TRBJ1-4, with D hard to call. Germline values: CDR1 MDHEN, CDR2 SYDVKM. V lost 5 bases to trimming and J lost 10 bases, with 14 bases between them. This CDR3 spans 13 amino acids.

The chain employs TRBV19 and TRBJ2-1; 10 positions match TRBD2. This CDR3 spans 17 amino acids. CDR1 is LNHDA, CDR2 SQIVND, per germline (reference sequence). V lost 3 bases, J lost 7 bases, and 12 bases stayed unmatched. CDR3 sequence reads: CASSMYRAGTSANEQFF. The DNA for the CDR3 is TGTGCCAGTAGTATGTATAGGGCCGGGACTAGCGCTAATGAGCAGTTCTTC.

CDR3 region: CASSLTLAGVSEQYF. Written as DNA, the CDR3 is TGTGCCAGCAGTCTAACACTAGCGGGAGTATCCGAGCAGTACTTC. The rearrangement links TRBV28 to TRBJ2-5, with 11 nucleotides matching TRBD2. The end of the DNA fits TRBJ2-7 better, so the J call may be wrong. The CDR3 has 15 residues. Germline CDR1 reads MDHEN; CDR2 reads SYDVKM.

The rearrangement joins TRBV18 to TRBJ2-5; 8 bases are a match to TRBD2. The J call is in doubt because the DNA end fits TRBJ2-7 better. The CDR3 consists of 14 residues. Germline V gives CDR1 KGHSH, CDR2 LQKENI. The CDR3 reads CASSKTSEGYEQYF. CDR3 nucleotides: TGTGCCAGCTCAAAGACTAGCGAAGGCTACGAGCAGTACTTC.

The chain recombines TRBV7-9 with TRBJ1-5; D is ambiguous. CDR3 length: 14 amino acids. Germline V lookup: CDR1 SEHNR, CDR2 FQNEAQ (reference sequence). V was clipped by 0 bases and J by 3 bases, with 6 bases between them. The CDR3 DNA sequence: TGTGCCAGCAGCTTAGCTAGCCCCAATCAGCCCCAGCATTTT. Translated, it gives CASSLASPNQPQHF. Supplemented by reference TRBV7-9 and TRBJ1-5, the full variable domain reads DTGVSQNPRHKITKRGQNVTFRCDPISEHNRLYWYRQTLGQGPEFLTYFQNEAQLEKSRLLSDRFSAERPKGSFSTLEIQRTEQGDSAMYLCASSLASPNQPQHFGDGTRLSIL.

In this sample, this clone turned up once. The gene calls are TRBV18 and TRBJ1-5; TRBD1 agrees at 10 bases. The trim removed 4 bases at V and 2 bases at J, leaving 2 bases unmatched. This CDR3 spans 15 amino acids. The germline V gene encodes CDR1 KGHSH and CDR2 LQKENI. CDR3 coding DNA: TGTGCCAGCTCACGGACAGGGGGACGCAATCAGCCCCAGCATTTT. It is translated as CASSRTGGRNQPQHF. The full variable domain, its missing parts supplied by reference TRBV18 and TRBJ1-5, is NAGVMQNPRHLVRRRGQEARLRCSPMKGHSHVYWYRQLPEEGLKFMVYLQKENIIDESGMPKERFSAEFPKEGPSILRIQQVVRGDSAAYFCASSRTGGRNQPQHFGDGTRLSIL.

In this sample, this clone turned up once. This chain connects TRBV5-1 to TRBJ1-4; possibly TRBD1 for D (5 bases). V was trimmed by 3 bases and J by 5 bases, leaving 20 bases between them. Germline CDR1 and CDR2: SGHRS and YFSETQ. The CDR3 spans 17 residues. The CDR3 region is CASSWGGTTTENEKLFF. The CDR3 DNA reads TGCGCCAGCAGCTGGGGGGGAACGACGACAGAAAATGAAAAACTGTTTTTT.

This chain links TRBV27 with TRBJ2-5; TRBD2 matches at 9 bases. Judging by the DNA end, TRBJ2-7 fits better; the J call may be wrong. Germline V gene lookup returns CDR1 MNHEY and CDR2 SMNVEV (reference sequence). CDR3 size: 14 residues. The CDR3 DNA is TGTGCCAGCACGAAAGCGGGAGGTCCTTACGAGCAGTACTTC. Protein sequence: CASTKAGGPYEQYF.

The chain is built from TRBV5-5 and TRBJ2-7, with 7 positions matching TRBD2. The CDR3 totals 19 residues. Looked up from germline, CDR1 is SGHKS and CDR2 is YYEKEE (reference sequence). After removal of 4 bases from V and 2 bases from J, the junction contained 21 bases not matched to a gene. The CDR3 nucleotides read TGTGCCAGCAGCCGATCATGGGGGGGTGCCCAGAAGAGAACCTACGAGCAGTACTTC. Its protein product is CASSRSWGGAQKRTYEQYF. The whole variable domain, remainder taken from reference TRBV5-5 and TRBJ2-7, is DAGVTQSPTHLIKTRGQQVTLRCSPISGHKSVSWYQQVLGQGPQFIFQYYEKEERGRGNFPDRFSARQFPNYSSELNVNALLLGDSALYLCASSRSWGGAQKRTYEQYFGPGTRLTVT.

The chain is built from TRBV6-5 and TRBJ2-5, with TRBD2 matching over 10 bases. The J call may be in error: the DNA end matches TRBJ2-7 better. CDR1 is MNHEY, CDR2 SVGAGI, per germline. This CDR3 region has 15 residues. The CDR3 is CASSKASGGSYEQYF. In nucleotides, the CDR3 is TGTGCCAGCAGTAAGGCTAGCGGGGGAAGCTACGAGCAGTACTTC.

Remarks on this clone: The junction does not match germline at one end; this may be a read error. V usage is TRBV18 and J usage is TRBJ2-7; a possible D gene is TRBD2 (6 bases). This CDR3 is 15 amino acids long. CDR1 KGHSH and CDR2 LQKENI come from the germline V gene. The CDR3 nucleotides are TGTGCCAGCTCCCCACAAGGGCGGGATTCCTACGAGCAGTACTTC. Translated, it gives CASSPQGRDSYEQYF.

The rearrangement links TRBV19 to TRBJ2-5; 10 bases match TRBD1. V lost 5 bases, J lost 11 bases, and 14 bases stayed unmatched. Germline V gene sequence: CDR1 LNHDA, CDR2 SQIVND (reference sequence). This CDR3 is built from 15 residues. CDR3 amino acids: CASSDPGQGLREQYF. For the CDR3, the DNA is TGTGCCAGTAGTGATCCGGGACAGGGGCTAAGAGAGCAGTACTTC.

With respect to this clone: One junction end does not reproduce the germline sequence, and a read error may be involved. The gene calls are TRBV28 and TRBJ1-1; no clear D gene. Germline V lookup: CDR1 MDHEN, CDR2 SYDVKM. This CDR3 contains 11 residues. This chain's CDR3 is CASSRNSEAFF. CDR3 coding DNA: TGTGCCAGCAGTCGAAACAGTGAAGCTTTCTTT.

For the CDR3, the DNA is TGTGCCAGCAGTCCTAGCGGGAGATCCCCCCACGAGCAGTACTTC. It encodes CASSPSGRSPHEQYF. V and J are TRBV28 and TRBJ2-7; the match to TRBD2 covers 10 bases. The CDR3 is 15 amino acids. After removal of 5 bases from V and 5 bases from J, the junction contained 9 bases not matched to a gene. The germline V gene encodes CDR1 MDHEN and CDR2 SYDVKM.

The chain combines TRBV7-9 with TRBJ1-1; TRBD1 matches at 10 bases. From germline, CDR1 is SEHNR and CDR2 FQNEAQ (reference sequence). Germline trimming cut 1 base from V and 0 bases from J; bases unmatched to any gene: 5. The CDR3 has 17 residues. CDR3 DNA sequence: TGTGCCAGCAGCTTAGGACAGGGGGCGAACGTGAACACTGAAGCTTTCTTT. Translation gives CASSLGQGANVNTEAFF.

The chain links TRBV28 to TRBJ2-6; D gene ambiguous. The germline gives CDR1 MDHEN, CDR2 SYDVKM. The CDR3 sequence is 16 residues long. Trimming shortened V by 3 bases and J by 0 bases, and 9 bases separated the two germline ends. The CDR3 loop reads CASSFSRYSGANVLTF. The CDR3 DNA is TGTGCCAGCAGTTTTTCGCGGTACTCTGGGGCCAACGTCCTGACTTTC.

The V call is TRBV5-4, the J call TRBJ2-5; 10 bases fit TRBD2. The CDR3 contains 16 residues. Germline CDR1 and CDR2: SGHNT and YYREEE (reference sequence). V lost 2 bases, J lost 11 bases, and 15 bases stayed unmatched. CDR3 coding DNA: TGTGCCAGCAGCTTTGGGCGAGCGGGAGGGCTGAGGGAGCAGTACTTC. It yields the protein CASSFGRAGGLREQYF.

This chain joins TRBV7-2 and TRBJ1-1, with D perhaps matching TRBD1 (5 bases). Germline CDR1 and CDR2: SGHTA and FQGNSA. CDR3 size: 15 residues. Trimming left V 1 base short and J 2 bases short, with 11 bases between. This CDR3 is CASSLVGHINTEAFF. DNA of the CDR3: TGTGCCAGCAGCTTAGTCGGACATATAAACACTGAAGCTTTCTTT. Full variable domain (remainder filled in from reference TRBV7-2 and TRBJ1-1): GAGVSQSPSNKVTEKGKDVELRCDPISGHTALYWYRQSLGQGLEFLIYFQGNSAPDKSGLPSDRFSAERTGGSVSTLTIQRTQQEDSAVYLCASSLVGHINTEAFFGQGTRLTVV.

The chain uses TRBV18 and TRBJ2-7, with D perhaps TRBD2 (6 bases). The length of the CDR3 is 15 residues. V was shortened by 3 bases and J by 1 base, with 13 bases between the two germline ends. The germline V gene encodes CDR1 KGHSH and CDR2 LQKENI. The CDR3 sequence is CASSPGEAESYEQYF. The CDR3 DNA reads TGTGCCAGCTCACCCGGGGAGGCAGAATCCTACGAGCAGTACTTC.

This chain joins TRBV30 and TRBJ1-5; D ambiguous. CDR3 length equals 13 residues. The germline V and J ends were trimmed by 2 bases and 5 bases, with 10 bases remaining between them. Germline V gene sequence: CDR1 GTSNPN, CDR2 SVGIG (reference sequence). This CDR3 reads CAWSIKTDQPQHF. The CDR3 DNA sequence: TGTGCCTGGAGTATAAAGACCGATCAGCCCCAGCATTTT.

This chain joins TRBV5-1 and TRBJ2-7; D may be TRBD1 (6 bases). Germline V gives CDR1 SGHRS, CDR2 YFSETQ. The CDR3 loop spans 12 amino acids. Trimming pared 0 bases from V and 5 bases from J, leaving 6 bases between. The CDR3 DNA sequence: TGCGCCAGCAGCTTGGACAGGGACGAGCAGTACTTC. Amino acids: CASSLDRDEQYF.

The CDR3 region has the DNA TGTGCCAGTAGTAGGGCGGGGGCCTACGAGCAGTACTTC. Amino acids: CASSRAGAYEQYF. This chain joins TRBV19 and TRBJ2-5, with 7 positions matching TRBD2. The J call may not be correct, given that the DNA end is closer to TRBJ2-7. CDR1 and CDR2 (germline): LNHDA, SQIVND (reference sequence). The CDR3 has 13 amino acids.

The chain carries TRBV4-2 and TRBJ2-5; D perhaps matches TRBD1 (6 bases). The CDR3 sequence is 16 residues long. Looked up from germline, CDR1 is LGHNA and CDR2 is YNFKEQ. V was trimmed by 4 bases and J by 5 bases, leaving 20 bases between them. The CDR3 loop is CASSPKQGRLEETQYF. The CDR3 DNA sequence: TGTGCCAGCAGCCCGAAACAGGGAAGGTTGGAGGAGACCCAGTACTTC.

The V gene is TRBV6-1, the J gene TRBJ2-7, with D hard to call. The CDR3 loop spans 11 amino acids. V was clipped by 5 bases and J by 2 bases, with 4 bases between them. Per germline, CDR1 MNHNS and CDR2 SASEGT. The CDR3 DNA sequence: TGTGCCAGCAGTCACACCTACGAGCAGTACTTC. Residues: CASSHTYEQYF.

J is TRBJ1-4 and V is TRBV29-1, with TRBD1 as a possible D gene (6 bases). Trimming stripped 2 bases from V and 13 bases from J, with 11 bases between. Germline CDR1 SQVTM, CDR2 ANQGSEA. The CDR3 extends over 11 amino acids. CDR3 DNA: TGCAGCGTTGAATCAGGGGAGATACTGTTTTTT. As protein: CSVESGEILFF.

The chain uses TRBV5-6 and TRBJ2-7; 9 bases fit TRBD2. The germline CDR1 and CDR2 sequences are SGHDT and YYEEEE. V dropped 1 base and J dropped 4; count of bases not matched to a gene: 9. The CDR3 has 16 amino acids. The chain's CDR3 is CASSLRSSGVGYEQYF. DNA for the CDR3: TGTGCCAGCAGCTTGCGGTCTAGCGGGGTAGGTTACGAGCAGTACTTC.

The count of this clone is one. The genes are TRBV6-6 and TRBJ2-3, with TRBD2 matching over 8 bases. J gave up 1 base and V 11 bases, and 8 bases lay outside the gene matches. The CDR3 totals 14 residues. The germline CDR1 and CDR2 sequences are MNHNY and SVGAGI (reference sequence). CDR3: CAGSGGQGTDTQYF. The CDR3 DNA is TGTGCCGGGTCGGGAGGGCAAGGCACAGATACGCAGTATTTT.

The chain has TRBV9 and TRBJ2-4; 8 bases are shared with TRBD2. V was pared by 4 bases and J by 6 bases, with 6 bases of the junction left unmatched. Germline assignment: CDR1 SGDLS and CDR2 YYNGEE. The CDR3 sequence is 14 residues long. This chain's CDR3 is CASSTSGLGNIQYF. CDR3 nucleotide sequence: TGTGCCAGCAGCACTAGCGGATTGGGAAACATTCAGTACTTC. The full variable domain, with the rest looked up from reference TRBV9 and TRBJ2-4, is DSGVTQTPKHLITATGQRVTLRCSPRSGDLSVYWYQQSLDQGLQFLIQYYNGEERAKGNILERFSAQQFPDLHSELNLSSLELGDSALYFCASSTSGLGNIQYFGAGTRLSVL.

This clone has a single count. The chain is built from TRBV28 and TRBJ1-5; D call uncertain. Germline CDR1 is MDHEN and CDR2 is SYDVKM. This CDR3 is built from 14 residues. Trimming took 2 bases from V and 1 from J, leaving 6 bases between them. The CDR3 DNA reads as TGTGCCAGCAGTTTACCGGTCAGCAATCAGCCCCAGCATTTT. Translating gives CASSLPVSNQPQHF. Filled out from reference TRBV28 and TRBJ1-5, the complete variable domain reads DVKVTQSSRYLVKRTGEKVFLECVQDMDHENMFWYRQDPGLGLRLIYFSYDVKMKEKGDIPEGYSVSREKKERFSLILESASTNQTSMYLCASSLPVSNQPQHFGDGTRLSIL.

The rearrangement joins TRBV28 to TRBJ1-6; maybe TRBD1 (6 bases). The germline CDR1 and CDR2 sequences are MDHEN and SYDVKM. The CDR3 is 15 residues long. The V gene lost 7 bases and the J gene lost 10 bases, with 20 bases spanning the gap. CDR3 sequence reads: CASNMAGGEGSPLHF. CDR3 DNA: TGTGCCAGCAACATGGCGGGGGGCGAGGGCTCACCCCTCCACTTT.